The subject of this entry is one TCR beta chain. This clonotype has a count of ten or more. The antigen it binds to is not known. Per-base quality was not reported, and no clone a single base away is much larger than it. The data are from a study of neurological immune-mediated disorders (dated by TCRdb to about 2019). Concerning the study at large: Among the roughly 35 multiple sclerosis patients, approximately 30 had relapsing-remitting MS and 3 had secondary progressive MS. Using UMI-based sequencing, the study compared peripheral blood TCR-beta repertoires from patients with HTLV-I-associated myelopathy (HAM/TSP), patients with multiple sclerosis, and healthy controls. Alongside PBMC samples, the set of approximately 100 TCR-beta libraries contained longitudinal samples, technical triplicates, and paired CD4+ and CD8+ T-cell subsets that had been sorted. The cohort included some 68 subjects: roughly 15 with HAM/TSP, about 35 with multiple sclerosis, and around 20 healthy controls. Points the paper makes about the study in general: The MS cluster showed no association with clinical or MRI features, and the authors stated that larger cohorts are needed. No identical CDR3 amino acid sequences were shared among expanded clones across subjects, suggesting private TCR-beta repertoires in all groups. TCR clonal expansion was highest in HAM/TSP patients and lowest in MS patients, with MS patients falling below even healthy controls. Phylogenetic analysis grouped repertoires from 18 of 34 MS patients into a cluster of related CDR3 sequences, suggesting a possible repertoire-level signature.

For unsorted PBMC libraries, 2 million PBMCs were used after storage in RNAlater at -80 degrees C until RNA extraction. The multiple sclerosis patients were enrolled in a US clinical protocol that evaluated disease progression with magnetic resonance imaging. Peripheral blood underwent Ficoll-Hypaque density gradient centrifugation to isolate PBMCs, which were then cryopreserved in liquid nitrogen. To synthesize cDNA, template-switch 5'RACE was performed with a primer carrying a 10-nucleotide random unique molecular identifier so that each TCR transcript was tagged. Over 190 million TCR-beta sequences, covering 15-18 subjects, were produced in each sequencing run. The RNeasy kit was used to extract total RNA. The KAPA Real-time Library Amplification kit was used to amplify TCR-beta VDJ regions with primers for the TCR constant region and the 5'RACE anchor. A first PCR added sample indexes and Illumina adaptors, and a second PCR then raised library yield. After Ampure bead purification, the TCR product of roughly 650 bp was size-selected on a 2% E-gel SizeSelection system. Before pooling, library quality was assessed on a Bioanalyzer, concentration was determined with Qubit, and library quantification was performed with the Kapa Library Quantification kit. Paired-end 2 x 150 bp sequencing of the libraries was performed on an Illumina HiSeq 2500. To increase sequence diversity, about 24-32% phiX was spiked into each library pool. As for how the authors treated the data: The UMI-based MiGEC pipeline processed quality-filtered reads and removed over 75% of raw TCR sequences during error correction. VDJ genes were aligned to IMGT germline references, and each clonotype was defined by a unique CDR3 amino acid sequence together with V-J genes. Clonal expansion, Shannon diversity and CDR3 relatedness were evaluated with VDJtools (CalcPairwiseDistances, ClusterSamples), while phylogenetic trees were built in CLCbio workbench. A clone was classed as expanded if it had 8 or more unique UMIs, a cutoff based on coefficient-of-variation modelling across technical triplicates. In TCRdb, the public reads were trimmed at Q25 with fastp and aligned with MiXCR, with productive beta chains retained. Each entry merges the rows of one CDR3 protein and shows their most common DNA and genes. TCRdb, not the authors, supplied the V and J calls. In all, the sample holds 30,000 to 40,000 distinct CDR3 sequences, and less than 5% of those were seen once. Around 2% of the sample is in the top ten clones.

Between the V and J ends, shortened by 2 bases and 5 bases respectively, the junction contains 7 bases. In the germline V gene, CDR1 corresponds to MNHEY and CDR2 to SVGEGT. Inclusive of the bounding cysteine and phenylalanine, the CDR3 is 13 residues long. The only DNA kept is the CDR3, 39 bases in frame from the first base. The sample taken for sequencing was PBMCs. This sequence originates from a man aged 25 to 40 with multiple sclerosis. The rearrangement combines TRBV6-2 or TRBV6-3 with TRBJ1-5, with the D gene uncertain. The DNA sequence follows: TGTGCCAGCAGTTACGGGGATTATCAGCCCCAGCATTTT. This encodes CASSYGDYQPQHF.